The T cell receptor (beta chain) under discussion was sequenced for a study of blood T cell repertoires in COVID-19. Study-level information: Some COVID-19 samples were acute and others convalescent; all came from the United States, Italy and Spain. The cDNA or gDNA used as material had been derived from T cells, B-cell-depleted T cells, or PBMCs.

This CDR3 spans 17 amino acids. Per the germline V gene, CDR1 is LNHDA and CDR2 is SQIVND (reference sequence). V lost 2 bases and J 0 bases, leaving 15 bases between the germline ends. Authors' processing steps: Amplification of reference gene primers provided the estimated nucleated cell counts. Profiled with immunoSEQ multiplex PCR; TCRdb holds only in-frame clones, not every one. V, J and clone size reflect that table, while D and trimming were determined from the DNA. The table has roughly 140,000 clones, 87% seen once. This sequence was found in a woman between 40 and 50 years old with acute or convalescent COVID-19. The sequenced material came from peripheral blood. The chain is built from TRBV19 and TRBJ2-3, with D possibly being TRBD2 (5 bases). The CDR3 loop reads CASSIMRAGTSTDTQYF. As DNA, the CDR3 is TGTGCCAGTAGTATAATGCGGGCAGGAACTAGCACAGATACGCAGTATTTT.